The source of this TCR beta chain is a study of T cell repertoires in cytomegalovirus infection. Trimming shortened V by 0 bases and J by 3 bases, and 11 bases separated the two germline ends. The CDR3 contains 15 residues. Per germline, CDR1 MNHEY and CDR2 SVGAGI. This clonotype was observed at least ten times. MiXCR, applied by TCRdb to the reads, yields one record per CDR3 protein. The sample includes roughly 310,000 distinct CDR3 sequences, 15% to 20% of them seen just once. The chain joins TRBV6-5 to TRBJ1-2, with a tentative D call TRBD1 (5 bases). Sequencing was carried out using PBMCs. The origin of this receptor is a human donor in good health (CMV status not recorded). Some clones in this sample may be carry-over from other donors' samples. The CDR3 DNA reads as TGTGCCAGCAGTTACTCAGGGGCGGGGGACTATGGCTACACCTTC. It codes for CASSYSGAGDYGYTF.